Listed below are T cell receptor beta chains from one sample, sequenced in a study of T cells after yellow fever vaccination. MiXCR, applied by TCRdb to the 5' RACE reads, yields one record per CDR3 protein. The sample includes about 340,000 distinct CDR3 sequences, 8.7% of them seen just once. This material consisted of PBMCs, taken on the day of the first yellow fever vaccination. Receptors originate from a man aged 18-30 years who received the YFV17D yellow fever vaccine. Both conserved end residues are part of each CDR3. The D gene is left open where the match is weak. Only some rows state a clone size, as once, few, many or a class for expanded clones.

length: 14; J: TRBJ1-1; D: .; V: TRBV4-3; size: few; CDR3: CASSQEVTHTEAFF; DNA: TGCGCCAGCAGCCAAGAAGTGACCCACACTGAAGCTTTCTTT
length: 15; J: TRBJ2-5; D: .; V: TRBV7-9; size: few; CDR3: CASSLALEDKETQYF; DNA: TGTGCCAGCAGCTTAGCGCTGGAGGATAAAGAGACCCAGTACTTC
length: 16; J: TRBJ2-1; D: TRBD2; V: TRBV10-3; size: .; CDR3: CAMSESASGFYNEQFF; DNA: TGTGCCATGAGTGAGTCGGCTAGCGGATTTTACAATGAGCAGTTCTTC
length: 12; J: TRBJ2-7; D: .; V: TRBV5-8; size: .; CDR3: CASSLQRYEQYF; DNA: TGTGCCAGCAGCTTGCAGCGCTACGAGCAGTACTTC
length: 18; J: TRBJ2-1; D: .; V: TRBV14; size: many; CDR3: CASSETTGRGISYNEQFF; DNA: TGTGCCAGCAGCGAAACAACGGGGCGAGGGATCTCCTACAATGAGCAGTTCTTC
length: 13; J: TRBJ1-6; D: .; V: TRBV29-1; size: .; CDR3: CSARDGDYSPLHF; DNA: TGCAGCGCCCGGGACGGAGACTATTCACCCCTCCACTTT
length: 14; J: TRBJ1-3; D: .; V: TRBV7-9; size: few; CDR3: CASSLMGYGDTIYF; DNA: TGTGCCAGCAGCTTAATGGGATATGGAGACACCATATATTTT
length: 14; J: TRBJ1-6; D: .; V: TRBV5-1; size: few; CDR3: CASSPRFSDSPLHF; DNA: TGCGCCAGCAGCCCCAGGTTCTCGGATTCACCCCTCCACTTT
length: 12; J: TRBJ2-5; D: .; V: TRBV20-1; size: .; CDR3: CSAYRPDSEEYF; DNA: TGCAGTGCCTACCGCCCGGACAGCGAGGAGTACTTC
length: 17; J: TRBJ2-1; D: TRBD2; V: TRBV5-1; size: few; CDR3: CASSLGPTSGGTNEQFF; DNA: TGCGCCAGCAGCTTGGGCCCCACTAGCGGGGGGACCAATGAGCAGTTCTTC
length: 16; J: TRBJ1-5; D: .; V: TRBV7-2; size: few; CDR3: CASSFSVAPSNQPQHF; DNA: TGTGCCAGCAGCTTCTCGGTGGCCCCTAGCAATCAGCCCCAGCATTTT
length: 14; J: TRBJ1-4; D: TRBD1; V: TRBV5-6; size: few; CDR3: CASSSGQGNEKLFF; DNA: TGTGCCAGCAGCTCGGGACAGGGAAATGAAAAACTGTTTTTT
length: 17; J: TRBJ1-5; D: TRBD1; V: TRBV6-1; size: .; CDR3: CASSDTPGQSSNQPQHF; DNA: TGTGCCAGCAGTGATACGCCGGGACAGAGTAGCAATCAGCCCCAGCATTTT
length: 17; J: TRBJ2-3; D: TRBD2; V: TRBV4-1; size: .; CDR3: CASSHAGTRGGDDTQYF; DNA: TGCGCCAGCAGCCACGCCGGGACTAGAGGGGGGGACGATACGCAGTATTTT
length: 17; J: TRBJ2-6; D: .; V: TRBV5-1; size: .; CDR3: CASSLSTTLSGANVLTF; DNA: TGCGCCAGCAGCTTGTCGACCACCCTCTCTGGGGCCAACGTCCTGACTTTC
length: 15; J: TRBJ2-2; D: .; V: TRBV5-1; size: few; CDR3: CASSLDMGITGELFF; DNA: TGCGCCAGCAGCTTGGACATGGGGATCACCGGGGAGCTGTTTTTT
length: 18; J: TRBJ2-1; D: TRBD2; V: TRBV5-1; size: .; CDR3: CASSLAGYGGGLDNEQFF; DNA: TGCGCCAGCAGCTTGGCAGGTTATGGCGGGGGGCTAGACAATGAGCAGTTCTTC
length: 15; J: TRBJ1-1; D: TRBD1; V: TRBV5-1; size: few; CDR3: CASSSRGQRGNEAFF; DNA: TGCGCCAGCAGTTCCCGGGGACAGAGAGGCAATGAAGCTTTCTTT
length: 15; J: TRBJ2-1; D: .; V: TRBV19; size: .; CDR3: CASTLGGSSYNEQFF; DNA: TGTGCCAGTACCCTAGGGGGGAGCTCCTACAATGAGCAGTTCTTC
length: 15; J: TRBJ1-1; D: TRBD1; V: TRBV6-1; size: many; CDR3: CASRLLTGGVTEAFF; DNA: TGTGCCAGCAGGTTGTTGACAGGGGGGGTGACTGAAGCTTTCTTT
length: 18; J: TRBJ2-3; D: TRBD1; V: TRBV11-2; size: few; CDR3: CASSLYLGGTGAPDTQYF; DNA: TGTGCCAGCAGCTTATATCTTGGTGGGACAGGGGCCCCAGATACGCAGTATTTT
length: 16; J: TRBJ2-3; D: TRBD2; V: TRBV9; size: few; CDR3: CASSMGLAGTTDTQYF; DNA: TGTGCCAGCAGCATGGGACTAGCGGGGACCACAGATACGCAGTATTTT
length: 16; J: TRBJ1-3; D: .; V: TRBV4-1; size: many; CDR3: CASSQNPPPSGNTIYF; DNA: TGCGCCAGCAGCCAGAACCCCCCCCCGTCTGGAAACACCATATATTTT
length: 16; J: TRBJ1-3; D: .; V: TRBV14; size: .; CDR3: CASSHPGGHSGNTIYF; DNA: TGTGCCAGCAGCCACCCTGGGGGCCACTCTGGAAACACCATATATTTT
length: 18; J: TRBJ2-3; D: .; V: TRBV9; size: few; CDR3: CASSVVTHPRVSTDTQYF; DNA: TGTGCCAGCAGCGTAGTAACCCACCCGAGAGTCAGCACAGATACGCAGTATTTT
length: 15; J: TRBJ1-4; D: TRBD1; V: TRBV7-2; size: .; CDR3: CASSSGQATNEKLFF; DNA: TGTGCCAGCAGCTCTGGACAGGCAACTAATGAAAAACTGTTTTTT
length: 15; J: TRBJ2-1; D: TRBD2; V: TRBV5-1; size: .; CDR3: CASKRLAGTGNEQFF; DNA: TGCGCCAGCAAGCGTCTAGCGGGGACGGGGAATGAGCAGTTCTTC
length: 13; J: TRBJ1-3; D: TRBD1; V: TRBV6-1; size: .; CDR3: CASSRQGRNTIYF; DNA: TGTGCCAGCAGTCGACAGGGAAGAAACACCATATATTTT
length: 14; J: TRBJ1-6; D: .; V: TRBV9; size: few; CDR3: CASSVTDTNSPLHF; DNA: TGTGCCAGCAGCGTTACTGACACTAATTCACCCCTCCACTTT
length: 12; J: TRBJ2-7; D: .; V: TRBV13; size: few; CDR3: CASSIGDYEQYF; DNA: TGTGCCAGCAGCATAGGGGACTACGAGCAGTACTTC
length: 14; J: TRBJ2-7; D: .; V: TRBV14; size: .; CDR3: CASSQGILRSEQYF; DNA: TGTGCCAGCAGCCAAGGAATTTTGCGGAGCGAGCAGTACTTC
length: 22; J: TRBJ2-1; D: TRBD2; V: TRBV6-4; size: .; CDR3: CACYRDSSLAGVPIRSYNEQFF; DNA: TGTGCCTGCTACCGGGACAGTTCACTAGCGGGGGTCCCGATTCGCTCCTACAATGAGCAGTTCTTC
length: 13; J: TRBJ1-6; D: .; V: TRBV7-3; size: many; CDR3: CASTTGTGSPLHF; DNA: TGTGCCAGCACCACAGGGACGGGTTCACCCCTCCACTTT
length: 14; J: TRBJ1-3; D: .; V: TRBV12-3/TRBV12-4; size: few; CDR3: CASSLWASLDTIYF; DNA: TGTGCCAGCAGTTTATGGGCCTCCTTGGACACCATATATTTT
length: 14; J: TRBJ2-3; D: TRBD2; V: TRBV6-1; size: few; CDR3: CASTHRGVTDTQYF; DNA: TGTGCCAGCACCCACCGGGGGGTCACAGATACGCAGTATTTT
length: 14; J: TRBJ1-2; D: TRBD1; V: TRBV2; size: .; CDR3: CASSQDRGRYGYTF; DNA: TGTGCCAGCAGTCAGGACAGGGGACGGTATGGCTACACCTTC
length: 14; J: TRBJ2-3; D: TRBD2; V: TRBV20-1; size: few; CDR3: CSAKLAGGSDTQYF; DNA: TGCAGTGCTAAACTAGCGGGGGGCTCTGATACGCAGTATTTT
length: 13; J: TRBJ1-1; D: TRBD1; V: TRBV20-1; size: many; CDR3: CSALGGAGTEAFF; DNA: TGCAGTGCCCTAGGGGGCGCCGGCACTGAAGCTTTCTTT
length: 15; J: TRBJ1-5; D: .; V: TRBV7-2; size: .; CDR3: CASSLWGAGNQPQHF; DNA: TGTGCCAGCAGCTTATGGGGGGCGGGCAATCAGCCCCAGCATTTT
length: 13; J: TRBJ1-2; D: .; V: TRBV6-6; size: .; CDR3: CASSDSEYYGYTF; DNA: TGTGCCAGCAGCGACTCAGAATACTATGGCTACACCTTC
length: 17; J: TRBJ1-6; D: .; V: TRBV5-1; size: .; CDR3: CDSKEGKPSMRNSPLHF; DNA: TGCGACAGCAAAGAGGGGAAACCATCTATGCGTAATTCACCCCTCCACTTT
length: 13; J: TRBJ2-3; D: .; V: TRBV5-6; size: .; CDR3: CASGTGVIDTQYF; DNA: TGTGCCAGTGGGACGGGAGTTATCGATACGCAGTATTTT
length: 13; J: TRBJ2-3; D: .; V: TRBV6-2/TRBV6-3; size: few; CDR3: CASSYWETGAPVF; DNA: TGTGCCAGCAGTTACTGGGAAACGGGGGCCCCGGTATTT
length: 14; J: TRBJ1-2; D: TRBD1; V: TRBV2; size: .; CDR3: CASSGQGADYGYTF; DNA: TGTGCCAGCAGCGGACAGGGGGCCGACTATGGCTACACCTTC
length: 15; J: TRBJ2-5; D: .; V: TRBV11-2; size: .; CDR3: CASSLGGRAQETQYF; DNA: TGTGCCAGCAGCTTAGGGGGCAGGGCGCAAGAGACCCAGTACTTC
length: 19; J: TRBJ2-1; D: .; V: TRBV4-2; size: few; CDR3: CASLSFKDGLHRRVNEQFF; DNA: TGTGCCAGCTTATCCTTCAAGGACGGACTACACCGCAGGGTGAATGAGCAGTTCTTC
length: 20; J: TRBJ1-1; D: TRBD1; V: TRBV12-3/TRBV12-4; size: .; CDR3: CASSSLYGQGNAIGDTEAFF; DNA: TGTGCCAGCAGTTCTCTGTACGGACAGGGTAATGCAATAGGGGACACTGAAGCTTTCTTT
length: 15; J: TRBJ2-1; D: TRBD2; V: TRBV12-3/TRBV12-4; size: many; CDR3: CASSDSGGQYNEQFF; DNA: TGTGCCAGCAGTGACAGCGGGGGGCAATACAATGAGCAGTTCTTC
length: 14; J: TRBJ2-2; D: .; V: TRBV12-3/TRBV12-4; size: .; CDR3: CASSLSGWTGELFF; DNA: TGTGCCAGCAGTTTAAGTGGGTGGACCGGGGAGCTGTTTTTT
length: 18; J: TRBJ2-1; D: .; V: TRBV12-3/TRBV12-4; size: .; CDR3: CTSSLVGAGDRRRNEQFF; DNA: TGTACCAGCAGTTTAGTTGGGGCGGGGGACAGGAGGAGGAATGAGCAGTTCTTC